Listed below are T cell receptor beta chains from one sample, sequenced in a study of blood T cell repertoires in COVID-19. The assay was immunoSEQ multiplex PCR, and TCRdb's table has in-frame clones only and misses some. This sample has about 320,000 clones, with about 91% found just once. Sequenced sample: peripheral blood. The receptors stem from a woman aged 30 to 39 with COVID-19, enrolled during active disease. Both conserved end residues are part of each CDR3. The order of the fields is CDR3 DNA, CDR3 protein, clone size, D gene, J gene, V gene. A D gene is named only where the DNA matches it firmly. Size is omitted from some rows. Given values are once, few, many or a class for expanded clones.

CDR3 DNA: TGTGCCAGCAGCTTCAACAGGATTTGGCGCACAGATACGCAGTATTTT; CDR3 protein: CASSFNRIWRTDTQYF; clone size: -; D gene: -; J gene: TRBJ2-3; V gene: TRBV11-2
CDR3 DNA: TGTGCCAGCAGCTTAGCCAGGGGGCCTAATGAAAAACTGTTTTTT; CDR3 protein: CASSLARGPNEKLFF; clone size: -; D gene: TRBD1; J gene: TRBJ1-4; V gene: TRBV7-9
CDR3 DNA: TGTGCCAGCAGCCAAGACTTAGAGCAGTACTTC; CDR3 protein: CASSQDLEQYF; clone size: -; D gene: -; J gene: TRBJ2-7; V gene: TRBV3-1/TRBV3-2
CDR3 DNA: TGCGCCAGCAGCCTCAGCGGGGGGGGCCTCTACGAGCAGTACTTC; CDR3 protein: CASSLSGGGLYEQYF; clone size: -; D gene: TRBD2; J gene: TRBJ2-7; V gene: TRBV5-1
CDR3 DNA: TGCGCCAGCAGCTTGGCCGGGGGAGAAGCTTTCTTT; CDR3 protein: CASSLAGGEAFF; clone size: -; D gene: -; J gene: TRBJ1-1; V gene: TRBV5-1
CDR3 DNA: TGTGCCAGCAGTCGGACAGCACTCTCCTACGAGCAGTACTTC; CDR3 protein: CASSRTALSYEQYF; clone size: once; D gene: -; J gene: TRBJ2-7; V gene: TRBV2
CDR3 DNA: TGTGCCAGCAGAGAGACCTTCAGAGGCGAGACCCAGTACTTC; CDR3 protein: CASRETFRGETQYF; clone size: -; D gene: -; J gene: TRBJ2-5; V gene: TRBV2
CDR3 DNA: TGTGCCACCAGTCAGAGGGGACTTAATTCACCCCTCCACTTT; CDR3 protein: CATSQRGLNSPLHF; clone size: few; D gene: -; J gene: TRBJ1-6; V gene: TRBV24-1
CDR3 DNA: TGTGCCAGTAGTATTAGACAGGGGGGTACTGAAGCTTTCTTT; CDR3 protein: CASSIRQGGTEAFF; clone size: -; D gene: TRBD1; J gene: TRBJ1-1; V gene: TRBV19
CDR3 DNA: TGTGCCAGCAGTCCCCAGGGGAACACCGGGGAGCTGTTTTTT; CDR3 protein: CASSPQGNTGELFF; clone size: once; D gene: -; J gene: TRBJ2-2; V gene: TRBV6-6
CDR3 DNA: TGTGCCAGCAGTCCATACGGGGGGTCTCAAGAGACCCAGTACTTC; CDR3 protein: CASSPYGGSQETQYF; clone size: few; D gene: TRBD2; J gene: TRBJ2-5; V gene: TRBV6-5
CDR3 DNA: TGTGCCAGCAGTTTGACAGGGGGTTCTGGCACAGATACGCAGTATTTT; CDR3 protein: CASSLTGGSGTDTQYF; clone size: -; D gene: TRBD1; J gene: TRBJ2-3; V gene: TRBV27
CDR3 DNA: TGTGCCAGCACCCGGCGGGGACAGGGGCATCAGCCCCAGCATTTT; CDR3 protein: CASTRRGQGHQPQHF; clone size: -; D gene: TRBD1; J gene: TRBJ1-5; V gene: TRBV28
CDR3 DNA: TGTGCCAGCAGCGACCACACCATAACAGGCAACTATGGCTACACCTTC; CDR3 protein: CASSDHTITGNYGYTF; clone size: -; D gene: -; J gene: TRBJ1-2; V gene: TRBV11-3
CDR3 DNA: TGTGCCAGCTCCAACGGACTCCCGGGGGGGGAGCAGTTCTTC; CDR3 protein: CASSNGLPGGEQFF; clone size: -; D gene: TRBD2; J gene: TRBJ2-1; V gene: TRBV6-5
CDR3 DNA: TGTGCCAGCATTCACAAATCTGGAAACACCATATATTTT; CDR3 protein: CASIHKSGNTIYF; clone size: -; D gene: -; J gene: TRBJ1-3; V gene: TRBV2
CDR3 DNA: TGTGCCAGCTCACCACTGCCACCTCTCGGGGACACTGAAGCTTTCTTT; CDR3 protein: CASSPLPPLGDTEAFF; clone size: once; D gene: -; J gene: TRBJ1-1; V gene: TRBV18
CDR3 DNA: TGTGCCAGCAGAAAAGAAGGGGTGAAGGGAAACACCATATATTTT; CDR3 protein: CASRKEGVKGNTIYF; clone size: few; D gene: -; J gene: TRBJ1-3; V gene: TRBV7-2
CDR3 DNA: TGTGCCAGCAGCCCCAGGAGGGGCAGCTCCTACGAGCAGTACTTC; CDR3 protein: CASSPRRGSSYEQYF; clone size: -; D gene: -; J gene: TRBJ2-7; V gene: TRBV11-3
CDR3 DNA: TGTGCCAGCAGCCGGACTAGTCAAGAGACCCAGTACTTC; CDR3 protein: CASSRTSQETQYF; clone size: -; D gene: TRBD2; J gene: TRBJ2-5; V gene: TRBV6-5
CDR3 DNA: TGCGCCAGCAGCCAAGATTCTACAGCCGACTCTGGGGCCAACGTCCTGACTTTC; CDR3 protein: CASSQDSTADSGANVLTF; clone size: -; D gene: -; J gene: TRBJ2-6; V gene: TRBV4-1
CDR3 DNA: TGTGCCAGCAGTTTACAGGGGGATGAGCAGTTCTTC; CDR3 protein: CASSLQGDEQFF; clone size: -; D gene: TRBD1; J gene: TRBJ2-1; V gene: TRBV6-6
CDR3 DNA: TGTGCCAGCAGCCGCTCGACGGAGAGGGACACCATATATTTT; CDR3 protein: CASSRSTERDTIYF; clone size: -; D gene: -; J gene: TRBJ1-3; V gene: TRBV27
CDR3 DNA: TGTGCCAGCAGCTGGAAAGGGGGCGCGGCAGATACGCAGTATTTT; CDR3 protein: CASSWKGGAADTQYF; clone size: -; D gene: TRBD1; J gene: TRBJ2-3; V gene: TRBV5-8
CDR3 DNA: TGCAGTACAGGGAGTGTTGAGCAGTTCTTC; CDR3 protein: CSTGSVEQFF; clone size: -; D gene: -; J gene: TRBJ2-1; V gene: TRBV20-1
CDR3 DNA: TGTGCCAGTAGTATAGATTCTGGGAGACAAGGAAACACCATATATTTT; CDR3 protein: CASSIDSGRQGNTIYF; clone size: -; D gene: -; J gene: TRBJ1-3; V gene: TRBV19
CDR3 DNA: TGTGCCAGCACAAGGACTACTAATGAAAAACTGTTTTTT; CDR3 protein: CASTRTTNEKLFF; clone size: -; D gene: -; J gene: TRBJ1-4; V gene: TRBV18
CDR3 DNA: TGTGCCAGCAGCTTGGGACAGGGGGGTCTTGGTGAGCAGTTCTTC; CDR3 protein: CASSLGQGGLGEQFF; clone size: -; D gene: TRBD1; J gene: TRBJ2-1; V gene: TRBV7-9
CDR3 DNA: TGTGCCAGCTCCCGACAGGGGCTGGGGGAGACCCAGTACTTC; CDR3 protein: CASSRQGLGETQYF; clone size: -; D gene: TRBD1; J gene: TRBJ2-5; V gene: TRBV2
CDR3 DNA: TGTGCCAGCAGCACCGGGGGGAGTGAGCAGTTCTTC; CDR3 protein: CASSTGGSEQFF; clone size: -; D gene: TRBD2; J gene: TRBJ2-1; V gene: TRBV5-6
CDR3 DNA: TGTGCCATCAGTGAGGGGGAGGCCGAAAAACTGTTTTTT; CDR3 protein: CAISEGEAEKLFF; clone size: once; D gene: -; J gene: TRBJ1-4; V gene: TRBV10-3
CDR3 DNA: TGCGCCAGCCGAGCCCTAACAGGGCAGTCTTACAATGAGCAGTTCTTC; CDR3 protein: CASRALTGQSYNEQFF; clone size: -; D gene: -; J gene: TRBJ2-1; V gene: TRBV5-1
CDR3 DNA: TGTGCCAGCAGCGTAGGTTTGGGGGGTGCCCCAGATACGCAGTATTTT; CDR3 protein: CASSVGLGGAPDTQYF; clone size: -; D gene: -; J gene: TRBJ2-3; V gene: TRBV9
CDR3 DNA: TGCGCCAGCAGCCATGCAACCCGGGACAGGACCGCCTACGAGCAGTACTTC; CDR3 protein: CASSHATRDRTAYEQYF; clone size: once; D gene: TRBD1; J gene: TRBJ2-7; V gene: TRBV4-1
CDR3 DNA: TGTGCCAGCATGTTTTCCAGCAGGGGCAATCAGCCCCAGCATTTT; CDR3 protein: CASMFSSRGNQPQHF; clone size: -; D gene: -; J gene: TRBJ1-5; V gene: TRBV6-6
CDR3 DNA: TGTGCCAGCAGCCAAGGACAGGGTCCCTACTATGGCTACACCTTC; CDR3 protein: CASSQGQGPYYGYTF; clone size: -; D gene: TRBD1; J gene: TRBJ1-2; V gene: TRBV3-1/TRBV3-2
CDR3 DNA: TGTGCCAGCAGTTACTCCAACAGGGTTGGCTACACCTTC; CDR3 protein: CASSYSNRVGYTF; clone size: -; D gene: -; J gene: TRBJ1-2; V gene: TRBV6-2/TRBV6-3